What follows are 25 T cell receptor beta chains derived from one specimen sequenced in a study of blood T cell repertoires in COVID-19. Some clones are missing from TCRdb's copy, which holds only in-frame ones; the method was immunoSEQ multiplex PCR. The sample lists 140,000 or so clones, about 87% occurring once. Input material: peripheral blood. The receptors here all came from a woman aged 45-60 years with active or convalescent COVID-19.

J is TRBJ1-2 and V is TRBV14, with a possible D match to TRBD1 (5 bases). The CDR3 is 16 amino acids. Between the trimmed V and J ends, which lost 0 bases and 8 bases, there was a span of 19 bases. From germline, CDR1 is SGHDN and CDR2 FVKESK. CDR3 bases: TGTGCCAGCAGCCAAGATCATCGGGGGTTAGGCGGAGGCTACACCTTC. Translation: CASSQDHRGLGGGYTF.

V is TRBV27 and J is TRBJ2-7; 7 bases are a match to TRBD1. The CDR3 sequence is 13 residues long. V dropped 5 bases and J dropped 2; count of bases not matched to a gene: 3. Germline-derived CDR1 and CDR2 are MNHEY and SMNVEV (reference sequence). The CDR3 here is CASSGDRAYEQYF. The CDR3, as DNA: TGTGCCAGCAGTGGGGACAGAGCCTACGAGCAGTACTTC.

In this sample, this clone turned up once. This chain connects TRBV7-9 to TRBJ1-2; 8 bases fit TRBD1. CDR3 length: 14 residues. Germline V gene sequence: CDR1 SEHNR, CDR2 FQNEAQ (reference sequence). After removal of 5 bases from V and 3 bases from J, the junction contained 5 bases not matched to a gene. CDR3 DNA: TGTGCCAGCAGCCCGGGACAGGTCTACTATGGCTACACCTTC. Translation gives CASSPGQVYYGYTF.

The chain is built from TRBV4-1 and TRBJ2-7, with D perhaps matching TRBD1 (6 bases). CDR1 MGHRA and CDR2 YSYEKL come from the germline V gene. With 1 base removed from V and 4 bases from J, the gap between germline ends came to 11 bases. This CDR3 has 14 amino acids. The CDR3 spells CASSQVTGFYEQYF. CDR3 in DNA: TGCGCCAGCAGCCAAGTAACAGGGTTTTACGAGCAGTACTTC.

The rearrangement links TRBV3-1 (or the pseudogene TRBV3-2) to TRBJ1-3; tentatively, D is TRBD1 (6 bases). CDR1 is LGHDT and CDR2 is YNNKEL in the germline V gene (reference sequence). The V gene lost 2 bases and the J gene lost 1 base, with 15 bases spanning the gap. The CDR3 length is 17 residues. The CDR3 DNA follows: TGTGCCAGCAGCCAAAACTACGGCGGACAGTCTGGAAACACCATATATTTT. Protein sequence: CASSQNYGGQSGNTIYF.

V is TRBV6-5 and J is TRBJ2-1; TRBD2 aligns across 11 bases. Per germline, CDR1 MNHEY and CDR2 SVGAGI. This CDR3 is built from 15 residues. V lost 7 bases to trimming and J lost 4 bases; unmatched junction nucleotides: 6. The CDR3 DNA reads TGTGCCAGCAAAACTCTAGCGGGGGGTTACAATGAGCAGTTCTTC. Protein product: CASKTLAGGYNEQFF.

The chain combines TRBV19 with TRBJ2-4; 12 positions agree with TRBD2. Per germline, CDR1 LNHDA and CDR2 SQIVND (reference sequence). The CDR3 extends over 18 amino acids. Germline trimming cut 1 base from V and 0 bases from J; bases unmatched to any gene: 4. CDR3 nucleotides: TGTGCCAGTAGTATAGGGGCTAGCGGGGGGGCAGCCAAAAACATTCAGTACTTC. Its protein product is CASSIGASGGAAKNIQYF.

The chain joins TRBV27 to TRBJ2-5, with D unresolved. CDR1 MNHEY and CDR2 SMNVEV come from the germline V gene (reference sequence). CDR3 length: 14 amino acids. Trimming shortened V by 2 bases and J by 5 bases, and 12 bases separated the two germline ends. The CDR3 sequence: CASSLARPSETQYF. CDR3 coding DNA: TGTGCCAGCAGTTTAGCCAGGCCGAGTGAGACCCAGTACTTC.

This chain connects TRBV7-9 to TRBJ2-5; 8 positions agree with TRBD1. Germline CDR1 reads SEHNR; CDR2 reads FQNEAQ (reference sequence). The CDR3 contains 16 residues. J was trimmed by 4 bases and V by 5 bases; bases with no gene match: 12. CDR3 region: CASSARQGLVTETQYF. The CDR3 nucleotides are TGTGCCAGCAGCGCCCGACAGGGGCTAGTGACAGAGACCCAGTACTTC.

V and J are TRBV11-2 and TRBJ1-4, with unresolved D. Trimming pared 0 bases from V and 8 bases from J, leaving 10 bases between. The CDR3 has 14 residues. Looked up from germline, CDR1 is SGHAT and CDR2 is FQNNGV. The CDR3 sequence: CASSLDFVGEKLFF. The CDR3 nucleotides read TGTGCCAGCAGCTTAGACTTCGTCGGGGAAAAACTGTTTTTT.

This chain uses TRBV24-1 with TRBJ2-2, with D possibly matching TRBD2 (6 bases). Germline CDR1 KGHDR, CDR2 SFDVKD. The CDR3 runs 15 residues. V lost 5 bases and J 0 bases, leaving 9 bases between the germline ends. The CDR3 coding sequence is TGTGCCACCAGTGTTCCGGGAGCGAACACCGGGGAGCTGTTTTTT. This sequence encodes CATSVPGANTGELFF.

The chain employs TRBV5-1 and TRBJ1-4; 9 bases are a match to TRBD1. The V gene end was trimmed by 0 bases and the J gene end by 8 bases; junction bases not matched to a gene: 2. The CDR3 length is 14 residues. Germline-derived CDR1 and CDR2 are SGHRS and YFSETQ. As DNA, the CDR3 is TGCGCCAGCAGCTTGGACGGGACAGGGGAAAAACTGTTTTTT. Protein: CASSLDGTGEKLFF. The variable domain in full, with the rest retrieved from reference TRBV5-1 and TRBJ1-4, is KAGVTQTPRYLIKTRGQQVTLSCSPISGHRSVSWYQQTPGQGLQFLFEYFSETQRNKGNFPGRFSGRQFSNSRSEMNVSTLELGDSALYLCASSLDGTGEKLFFGSGTQLSVL.

V gene TRBV6-6 combines with J gene TRBJ2-2; D is possibly TRBD1 (5 bases). Between the trimmed V and J ends, which lost 7 bases and 4 bases, there was a span of 16 bases. The CDR3 consists of 15 residues. CDR1 is MNHNY, CDR2 SVGAGI, per germline (reference sequence). The CDR3 loop is CASTPQDTSTGELFF. The DNA for the CDR3 is TGTGCCAGCACCCCCCAGGACACAAGCACCGGGGAGCTGTTTTTT.

There are a few counts of this clone. The chain uses TRBV6-5 and TRBJ1-3, with unresolved D. This CDR3 region has 14 residues. V dropped 4 bases and J dropped 0 bases, with 7 bases sitting between them. Germline V gene data show CDR1 as MNHEY and CDR2 as SVGAGI. CDR3 in amino acids: CASSLGISGNTIYF. In DNA form, the CDR3 reads TGTGCCAGCAGTTTGGGCATCTCTGGAAACACCATATATTTT.

The V and J genes are TRBV24-1 and TRBJ2-5; tentative D call: TRBD1 (6 bases). The CDR3 totals 13 residues. V lost 9 bases and J 0 bases, leaving 10 bases between the germline ends. The germline gives CDR1 KGHDR, CDR2 SFDVKD. The CDR3 is CATEGHDQETQYF. The CDR3 DNA reads TGTGCCACCGAGGGACATGACCAAGAGACCCAGTACTTC.

The V and J genes are TRBV3-1 (or the pseudogene TRBV3-2) and TRBJ2-3; 9 bases align to TRBD2. With V trimmed by 3 bases and J by 6 bases, 10 bases remained unmatched. Germline lookup yields CDR1 LGHDT and CDR2 YNNKEL (reference sequence). There are 16 residues in the CDR3. The CDR3 region is CASSQRGGPTIDTQYF. The CDR3 DNA is TGTGCCAGCAGCCAGCGGGGGGGCCCCACGATCGATACGCAGTATTTT.

The V call is TRBV6-1, the J call TRBJ2-7; TRBD2 aligns across 7 bases. The CDR3 covers 16 residues. V lost 5 bases and J lost 7; bases outside the gene matches: 17. Looked up from germline, CDR1 is MNHNS and CDR2 is SASEGT. Written as DNA, the CDR3 is TGTGCCAGCAGTCAAGTCGGACTAGTCTCCGACCGTGAGCAGTACTTC. Its protein is CASSQVGLVSDREQYF.

The chain combines TRBV5-8 with TRBJ2-2, with 9 bases that match TRBD2. The V gene's germline CDR1 is SGHTS and CDR2 YDEGEE. V gave up 1 base and J gave up 6 bases; unmatched junction bases: 1. This CDR3 region has 14 residues. The DNA for the CDR3 is TGTGCCAGCAGCTTGCGCGGGGGGGCCGGGGAGCTGTTTTTT. Its protein is CASSLRGGAGELFF.

The V gene is TRBV5-1, the J gene TRBJ2-2, with D unclear. Between the trimmed V and J ends, which lost 0 bases and 2 bases, there was a span of 5 bases. The CDR3 runs to 14 residues. Germline CDR1 and CDR2: SGHRS and YFSETQ. CDR3 sequence reads: CASSLELNTGELFF. CDR3 sequence (DNA): TGCGCCAGCAGCTTGGAACTTAACACCGGGGAGCTGTTTTTT. The complete variable domain, with remaining parts taken from reference TRBV5-1 and TRBJ2-2, reads KAGVTQTPRYLIKTRGQQVTLSCSPISGHRSVSWYQQTPGQGLQFLFEYFSETQRNKGNFPGRFSGRQFSNSRSEMNVSTLELGDSALYLCASSLELNTGELFFGEGSRLTVL.

The rearrangement uses TRBV27 and TRBJ2-1, with 12 bases lining up with TRBD2. The V segment lost 2 bases and the J segment 8 bases; nucleotides outside the gene matches: 7. Germline CDR1 is MNHEY and CDR2 is SMNVEV (reference sequence). The CDR3 has 16 residues. Here the CDR3 DNA reads TGTGCCAGCAGTTTAGGGACTAGCGGGTATTGGGATGAGCAGTTCTTC. As protein: CASSLGTSGYWDEQFF.

This clone was seen a single time. The chain carries TRBV25-1 and TRBJ1-6; D is unclear. Germline lookup yields CDR1 MGHDK and CDR2 SYGVNS. V gave up 5 bases and J gave up 0 bases, with 8 bases separating them. The CDR3 sequence is 15 residues long. The CDR3 bases are TGTGCCAGCAGTCCGGGTTACTCCTATAATTCACCCCTCCACTTT. Translation gives CASSPGYSYNSPLHF.

The chain recombines TRBV12-3 or TRBV12-4 with TRBJ1-1, with D possibly being TRBD1 (6 bases). This CDR3 has 13 residues. With 5 bases removed from V and 8 bases from J, the gap between germline ends came to 15 bases. The CDR3: CASSLRTVGEAFF. DNA for the CDR3: TGTGCCAGCAGTCTCCGGACAGTTGGGGAAGCTTTCTTT.

As DNA, the CDR3 is TGCGCCAGCAGCTTGGGTCTTACGAGTTATGGCTACACCTTC. It encodes CASSLGLTSYGYTF. The chain has TRBV5-1 and TRBJ1-2; D unresolved. This CDR3 spans 14 amino acids. Trimming took 0 bases from V and 5 from J, leaving 11 bases between them. Germline CDR1 and CDR2: SGHRS and YFSETQ. The whole variable domain, filled in from reference TRBV5-1 and TRBJ1-2, reads KAGVTQTPRYLIKTRGQQVTLSCSPISGHRSVSWYQQTPGQGLQFLFEYFSETQRNKGNFPGRFSGRQFSNSRSEMNVSTLELGDSALYLCASSLGLTSYGYTFGSGTRLTVV.

The genes are TRBV28 and TRBJ2-1; D is unclear. Germline CDR1 is MDHEN and CDR2 is SYDVKM. The CDR3 runs 11 residues. The V end was cut by 10 bases, the J end by 9 bases, with 13 bases between. The DNA for the CDR3 is TGTGCCACCAATAGTCACGTTGAGCAGTTCTTC. It yields the protein CATNSHVEQFF.

This clone was seen only once. CDR3 region: CASSYPRSYGYTF. The CDR3 DNA reads as TGTGCCAGCAGTTACCCCCGCAGTTATGGCTACACCTTC. This rearrangement joins TRBV6-2 or TRBV6-3 to TRBJ1-2; D unclear. This CDR3 spans 13 amino acids. In germline, CDR1 is MNHEY, CDR2 SVGEGT. The germline V and J ends were trimmed by 2 bases and 5 bases, with 9 bases remaining between them.